This T cell receptor beta chain was obtained from a study of T cell responses to AZD1222 COVID-19 vaccine. Study as a whole: The analysis combined second doses at about 4 or about 12 weeks. Study-wide results and caveats: Spike-wide coverage was observed for vaccine-associated CD4 TCRs, with dominant responses at 160-218 and 743-854. The number of AZD1222 recipients seropositive at baseline was only six.

About this clone: Its antigen is currently unknown.

V was pared by 4 bases and J by 5 bases, with 11 bases between. The CDR3 has 13 amino acids. The germline V gene encodes CDR1 MNHEY and CDR2 SVGAGI. The assay was immunoSEQ multiplex PCR, and TCRdb's table has in-frame clones only and misses some. The sample holds more than 85,000 clones, about nine tenths seen once. This TCR came from an adult in good health. This sequence joins TRBV6-5 and TRBJ1-2; maybe TRBD1 (6 bases). Sequencing used peripheral blood, obtained on day 0 of AZD1222 vaccination. The CDR3 DNA is TGTGCCAGCAGTTTGTTCAGGGGTTATGGCTACACCTTC. This sequence encodes CASSLFRGYGYTF.